This T cell receptor (beta chain) emerged from a study of T cells in Graves' hyperthyroidism and ophthalmopathy. About the research overall: Peripheral blood was taken when the disease was first diagnosed, before any treatment began.

Germline V CDR1 and CDR2: MDHEN, SYDVKM. The CDR3 spans 10 residues. The V end lost 8 bases, the J end lost 6 bases, and 8 bases lay between the germline ends. Amplification of TCR beta CDR3 regions used RNA as the template. First-round RT-PCR of the TCR CDR3 relied on the HTBI primer set. MiXCR, run by TCRdb on the multiplex PCR reads, gives a single entry per CDR3 protein. Among 300,000 to 500,000 distinct CDR3 sequences listed, over 13% were seen once. Ophthalmopathy cases met thresholds of Clinical Activity Score at least 3, NOSPECS grade at least 4 and duration under 3 months. The PBMCs were sourced from fresh peripheral blood (more than 8.5 ml).

Sequences were obtained from blood. This TCR was sampled from a man aged 50 or older with Graves' ophthalmopathy. This chain connects TRBV28 to TRBJ2-7; D is ambiguous. For the CDR3, the DNA is TGTGCCAGCGGGGTTGGCGAGCAGTACTTC. Encoded protein: CASGVGEQYF. Supplemented by reference TRBV28 and TRBJ2-7, the full variable domain reads DVKVTQSSRYLVKRTGEKVFLECVQDMDHENMFWYRQDPGLGLRLIYFSYDVKMKEKGDIPEGYSVSREKKERFSLILESASTNQTSMYLCASGVGEQYFGPGTRLTVT.